This is a list of T cell receptor beta chains from one sample in a study of CD8 T cells in Susac syndrome. MiXCR, applied by TCRdb to the immunoSEQ multiplex PCR reads, yields one record per CDR3 protein. The sample shows around 280,000 distinct CDR3 sequences, 85% of them seen only once. Sequencing was carried out using CD8+ T cells from PBMCs. The receptor source for this set is a human donor with multiple sclerosis. Each CDR3 is given with its conserved first and last residue. A D gene is named only where the DNA matches it firmly. Clone size is given for some rows only: seen once, a few or many times, or a class if the clone is expanded.

TRBJ2-2 TRBV5-1 20 NA TRBD2 TGCGCCAGCAGCTCCTACGGACAGCCCGGACGGCTAGCGGGCACCGGGGAGCTGTTTTTT CASSSYGQPGRLAGTGELFF
TRBJ2-7 TRBV7-9 14 NA TRBD1 TGTGCCAGCAGCGGCCGGGACAGAGCCTACGAGCAGTACTTC CASSGRDRAYEQYF
TRBJ2-3 TRBV30 14 NA TRBD2 TGTGCCGTGGGACTAGCGGGAGTGAGAGATACGCAGTATTTT CAVGLAGVRDTQYF
TRBJ1-1 TRBV5-1 16 few TRBD1 TGCGCCAGCAGCTTGATGACAGGGGGCCTGAACACTGAAGCTTTCTTT CASSLMTGGLNTEAFF
TRBJ1-6 TRBV5-4 12 NA NA TGTGCCAGCAAAGGCCCGAGCTCACCCCTCCACTTT CASKGPSSPLHF
TRBJ1-5 TRBV5-1 18 NA NA TGCGCCAGCAGCTTTGGTCCGGGGGACCACGGAGACAATCAGCCCCAGCATTTT CASSFGPGDHGDNQPQHF
TRBJ2-2 TRBV7-9 15 NA TRBD2 TGTGCCAGCAGCTTTGCGGGAGGGCCGGCCGGGGAGCTGTTTTTT CASSFAGGPAGELFF
TRBJ1-2 TRBV10-3 16 NA NA TGTGCCATCAGTGAGGGCCTGGCAGATCTAAACTATGGCTACACCTTC CAISEGLADLNYGYTF
TRBJ2-1 TRBV6-5 15 NA NA TGTGCCAGCAGTTACAGTAACCAGGGCCACAATGAGCAGTTCTTC CASSYSNQGHNEQFF
TRBJ1-2 TRBV6-6 14 NA NA TGTGCCAGCAGTTACGACCGGGACCGCTATGGCTACACCTTC CASSYDRDRYGYTF
TRBJ1-5 TRBV27 15 NA NA TGTGCCAGCAGTTTATCGTTGGGGGCTGATCAGCCCCAGCATTTT CASSLSLGADQPQHF
TRBJ2-3 TRBV2 14 NA TRBD2 TGTGCCAGCAGTGAGGGGGGGAGCACAGATACGCAGTATTTT CASSEGGSTDTQYF
TRBJ2-3 TRBV3-1 15 NA NA TGTGCCAGCAGCCAATGGCGGACCCACACAGATACGCAGTATTTT CASSQWRTHTDTQYF
TRBJ1-2 TRBV27 15 NA NA TGTGCCAGCAGGGCTGCATCCGGGACGGACTATGGCTACACCTTC CASRAASGTDYGYTF
TRBJ1-5 TRBV12-3/TRBV12-4 12 NA NA TGTGCCAGCAGTTCAAGGGGTCAGCCCCAGCATTTT CASSSRGQPQHF
TRBJ2-1 TRBV5-1 15 NA NA TGCGCCAGCAGCTTCGCCGGGCCCCCGACCAATGAGCAGTTCTTC CASSFAGPPTNEQFF
TRBJ2-1 TRBV7-9 15 NA NA TGTGCCAGCAGCCCATCAAGAGGGTCCTACAATGAGCAGTTCTTC CASSPSRGSYNEQFF
TRBJ2-7 TRBV4-1 14 NA NA TGCGCCAGCAGCCACAGGGACGGAACCTACGAGCAGTACTTC CASSHRDGTYEQYF
TRBJ2-1 TRBV29-1 17 NA TRBD1 TGCAGCATACCTCAGGGGGCCACTTCCCCCCTGTACAATGAGCAGTTCTTC CSIPQGATSPLYNEQFF
TRBJ1-5 TRBV28 16 few TRBD1 TGTGCCAGCAGTCAACTTCTGGACAGGGCAGATCAGCCCCAGCATTTT CASSQLLDRADQPQHF
TRBJ2-7 TRBV25-1 13 NA NA TGTGCCAGCAGTGGGACCGCCCGGGACGAGCAGTACTTC CASSGTARDEQYF
TRBJ2-3 TRBV11-2 15 few NA TGTGCCAGCAGCTTACGAGGGGAACACACAGATACGCAGTATTTT CASSLRGEHTDTQYF
TRBJ1-3 TRBV7-2 17 NA NA TGTGCCAGCAGCTTATCTGGGGGCATCAGCTCTGGAAACACCATATATTTT CASSLSGGISSGNTIYF
TRBJ2-5 TRBV7-8 16 NA TRBD2 TGTGCCAGCAGCTTAGAAGCGGGAGTTCAAGGAGAGACCCAGTACTTC CASSLEAGVQGETQYF
TRBJ1-5 TRBV6-1 19 NA NA TGTGCCAGCAGCACCGGACCTACGAGGGAGTTATATAGCAATCAGCCCCAGCATTTT CASSTGPTRELYSNQPQHF
TRBJ2-7 TRBV5-5 13 many NA TGTGCCAGCAGCTTGAATCCAGCCTACGAGCAGTACTTC CASSLNPAYEQYF
TRBJ2-7 TRBV5-6 15 NA TRBD2 TGTGCCAGCAGCTCGGGGGGGCGTCCCTCGACACAGCAGTACTTC CASSSGGRPSTQQYF
TRBJ2-7 TRBV30 13 once NA TGTGCCTGGAGGGAGGATACTATTAACGAGCAGTACTTC CAWREDTINEQYF
TRBJ2-1 TRBV24-1 15 NA NA TGTGCCACCAGGAAGGAAACTTACTCCTACAATGAGCAGTTCTTC CATRKETYSYNEQFF
TRBJ2-3 TRBV2 16 NA TRBD2 TGTGCCAGCAGTACCACCGGGACTAGCGGTACAGATACGCAGTATTTT CASSTTGTSGTDTQYF
TRBJ2-1 TRBV5-5 15 NA TRBD2 TGTGCCAGCATCCCTAGCGGGAGGGGGATATGGGAGCAGTTCTTC CASIPSGRGIWEQFF
TRBJ2-2 TRBV27 18 NA NA TGTGCCAGCAGTCCCCCCGTTGGTGGGAGAAGAAACACCGGGGAGCTGTTTTTT CASSPPVGGRRNTGELFF
TRBJ2-7 TRBV20-1 14 NA TRBD2 TGCAGTGCTAGGTGGCTAGCGGGAGACTACGAGCAGTACTTC CSARWLAGDYEQYF
TRBJ2-5 TRBV27 14 NA NA TGTGCCAGCAGTTTATTTACAGACCAAGAGACCCAGTACTTC CASSLFTDQETQYF
TRBJ1-1 TRBV19 16 NA NA TGTGCCAGTCGGCCCGAGGGGCCCCGAATGAACACTGAAGCTTTCTTT CASRPEGPRMNTEAFF
TRBJ2-1 TRBV7-7 14 NA TRBD1 TGTGCTAGCAGCCCGGGGACAGGGCACAATGAGCAGTTCTTC CASSPGTGHNEQFF
TRBJ2-7 TRBV27 14 NA TRBD1 TGTGCCAGCAGTCGGGGACAGGGCCCCTACGAGCAGTACTTC CASSRGQGPYEQYF
TRBJ1-5 TRBV30 14 once NA TGTGCCGGAGGACCGGCCCTGTCTGGCCAGCCCCAGCATTTT CAGGPALSGQPQHF
TRBJ2-7 TRBV2 13 NA NA TGTGCCAGCACCGGACCCCTGGCCTACGAGCAGTACTTC CASTGPLAYEQYF
TRBJ2-1 TRBV20-1 15 NA NA TGCAGTGCTAGAGATTTTAGCGGTCCGCGGAATGAGCAGTTCTTC CSARDFSGPRNEQFF
TRBJ2-1 TRBV9 17 NA TRBD2 TGTGCCAGCAGCGTAGGTTCTCTAGCGGGGTCCTACAATGAGCAGTTCTTC CASSVGSLAGSYNEQFF
TRBJ1-4 TRBV7-9 15 NA NA TGTGCCAGCAGCTTAGTAGACGTGACTAATGAAAAACTGTTTTTT CASSLVDVTNEKLFF
TRBJ2-1 TRBV7-9 15 NA TRBD2 TGTGCCAGCAGCTCACGACTAGCGGGAACGAATGAGCAGTTCTTC CASSSRLAGTNEQFF
TRBJ2-7 TRBV9 15 NA TRBD1 TGTGCCAGCAGCCCAAGACAGGGGGCTTGGGGCGAGCAGTACTTC CASSPRQGAWGEQYF